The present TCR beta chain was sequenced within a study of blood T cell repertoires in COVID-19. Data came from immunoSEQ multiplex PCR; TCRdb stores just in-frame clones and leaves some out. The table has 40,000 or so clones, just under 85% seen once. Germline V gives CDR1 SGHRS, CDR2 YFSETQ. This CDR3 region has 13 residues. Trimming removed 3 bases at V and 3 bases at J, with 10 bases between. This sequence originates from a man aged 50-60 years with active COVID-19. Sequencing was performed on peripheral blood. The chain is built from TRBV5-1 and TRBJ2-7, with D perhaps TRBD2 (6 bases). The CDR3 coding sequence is TGCGCCAGCAGCTCGGGACTCGGCTACGAGCAGTACTTC. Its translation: CASSSGLGYEQYF.